The T cell receptor (beta chain) under discussion was sequenced for a study of blood T cell repertoires in COVID-19. About the research overall: Spain, Italy and the United States supplied samples that represented acute and convalescent COVID-19. Sample material is recorded as cDNA or gDNA derived from T cells, B-cell-depleted T cells, or PBMCs.

In the study's own analysis: From reference gene primer amplification, estimates of nucleated cell counts were derived. Generated by immunoSEQ multiplex PCR, the TCRdb table keeps only in-frame clones and is missing some. For V, J and clone size, that table is used; D and trimming come from the DNA. The sample has 85,000 to 110,000 clones; more than 70% are singletons. CDR1 and CDR2 (germline): SGHDN, FVKESK. V was trimmed by 2 bases and J by 4 bases, leaving 9 bases between them. There are 13 residues in the CDR3. Material: peripheral blood. This chain links TRBV14 with TRBJ2-7, with a tentative D call TRBD1 (5 bases). The TCR comes from a woman aged 55-70 years with acute or convalescent COVID-19. The CDR3 is CASSQSSGYEQYF. Written as DNA, the CDR3 is TGTGCCAGCAGCCAATCCTCAGGGTACGAGCAGTACTTC.